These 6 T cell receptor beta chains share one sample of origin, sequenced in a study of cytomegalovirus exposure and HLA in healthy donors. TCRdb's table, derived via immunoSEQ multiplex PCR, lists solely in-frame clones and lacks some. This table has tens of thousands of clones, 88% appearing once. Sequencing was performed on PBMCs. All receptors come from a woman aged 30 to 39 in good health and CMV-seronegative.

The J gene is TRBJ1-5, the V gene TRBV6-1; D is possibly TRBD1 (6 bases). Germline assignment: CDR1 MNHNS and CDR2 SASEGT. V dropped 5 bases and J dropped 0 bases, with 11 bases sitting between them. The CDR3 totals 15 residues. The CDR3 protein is CASSITDSSNQPQHF. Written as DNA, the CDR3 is TGTGCCAGCAGTATTACGGACAGTAGCAATCAGCCCCAGCATTTT.

The DNA of the CDR3 is TGTGCCTGGAGTGTTGGGCCCAACACTGAAGCTTTCTTT. Translation gives CAWSVGPNTEAFF. V and J are TRBV30 and TRBJ1-1; D is undetermined. The CDR3 sequence is 13 residues long. Germline V lookup: CDR1 GTSNPN, CDR2 SVGIG (reference sequence). Trimming left V 0 bases short and J 2 bases short, with 7 bases between.

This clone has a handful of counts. The CDR3 region has the DNA TGTGCCAGCAGTGCCGGACAGGGCGCTTATAGCACAGATACGCAGTATTTT. It encodes CASSAGQGAYSTDTQYF. The chain employs TRBV6-4 and TRBJ2-3; 8 bases are shared with TRBD1. Germline V gene lookup returns CDR1 MRHNA and CDR2 SNTAGT. V shed 4 bases and J 0 bases; nucleotides not matched to a gene: 9. The CDR3 has 17 residues.

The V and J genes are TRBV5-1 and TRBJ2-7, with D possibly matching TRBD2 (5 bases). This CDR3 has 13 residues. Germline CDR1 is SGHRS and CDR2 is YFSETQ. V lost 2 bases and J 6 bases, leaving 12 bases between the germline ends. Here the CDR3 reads CASSLDEGREQYF. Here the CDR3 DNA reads TGCGCCAGCAGCTTAGATGAGGGCCGCGAGCAGTACTTC.

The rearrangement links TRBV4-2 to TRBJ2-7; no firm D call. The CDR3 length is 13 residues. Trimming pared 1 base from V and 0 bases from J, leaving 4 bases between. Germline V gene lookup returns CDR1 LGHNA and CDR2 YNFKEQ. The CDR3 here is CASSQGASYEQYF. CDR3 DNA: TGTGCCAGCAGCCAAGGGGCCTCCTACGAGCAGTACTTC.

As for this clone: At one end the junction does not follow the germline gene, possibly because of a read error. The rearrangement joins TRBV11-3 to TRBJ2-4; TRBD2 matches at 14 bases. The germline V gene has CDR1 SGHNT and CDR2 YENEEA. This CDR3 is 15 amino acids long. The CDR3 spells CASSIGLAGGNIQYF. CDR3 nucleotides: TGCGCCAGCAGCATCGGACTAGCGGGAGGAAACATTCAGTACTTC.